This TCR beta chain was recorded in a study of human T cells and chemical hapten exposure. Study-level background: The study traced per-sample TCR yield variation mainly to small differences in pooled library volumes.

The germline V gene has CDR1 SQVTM and CDR2 ANQGSEA. The CDR3 is made up of 12 amino acids. Trimming removed 1 base at V and 6 bases at J, with 8 bases between. The sample holds a few counts of this clonotype. TCRdb called the RACE reads again in MiXCR, with one record for every CDR3 protein. The top ten hold about 2% of the sample, which has about 130,000 distinct CDR3 sequences, roughly 9% seen once. Time point in this sample: healthy volunteer bleed at 2 weeks. Extraction of total RNA was performed on unfractionated whole blood. This sequence originates from a male donor in good health. Some clones in this sample may be carry-over from other donors' samples. Sequencing was done on a sample of whole blood. The gene calls are TRBV29-1 and TRBJ2-3; unclear D gene. For the CDR3, the DNA is TGCAGCGTTGAAGGGACGGCTGATACGCAGTATTTT. Translated: CSVEGTADTQYF.